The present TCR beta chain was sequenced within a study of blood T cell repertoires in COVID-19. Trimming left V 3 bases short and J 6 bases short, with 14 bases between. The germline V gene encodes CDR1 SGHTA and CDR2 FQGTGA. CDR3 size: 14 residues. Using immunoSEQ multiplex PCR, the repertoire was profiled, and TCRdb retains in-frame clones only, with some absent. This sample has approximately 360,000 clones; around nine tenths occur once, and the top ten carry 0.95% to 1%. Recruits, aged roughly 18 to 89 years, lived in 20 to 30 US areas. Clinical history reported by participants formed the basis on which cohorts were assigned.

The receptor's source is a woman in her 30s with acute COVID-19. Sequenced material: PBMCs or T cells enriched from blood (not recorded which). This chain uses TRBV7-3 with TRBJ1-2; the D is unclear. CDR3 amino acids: CASSLSGDDDGYTF. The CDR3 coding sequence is TGTGCCAGCAGCTTGTCCGGGGATGACGATGGCTACACCTTC. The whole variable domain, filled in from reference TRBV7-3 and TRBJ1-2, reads GAGVSQTPSNKVTEKGKYVELRCDPISGHTALYWYRQSLGQGPEFLIYFQGTGAADDSGLPNDRFFAVRPEGSVSTLKIQRTERGDSAVYLCASSLSGDDDGYTFGSGTRLTVV.